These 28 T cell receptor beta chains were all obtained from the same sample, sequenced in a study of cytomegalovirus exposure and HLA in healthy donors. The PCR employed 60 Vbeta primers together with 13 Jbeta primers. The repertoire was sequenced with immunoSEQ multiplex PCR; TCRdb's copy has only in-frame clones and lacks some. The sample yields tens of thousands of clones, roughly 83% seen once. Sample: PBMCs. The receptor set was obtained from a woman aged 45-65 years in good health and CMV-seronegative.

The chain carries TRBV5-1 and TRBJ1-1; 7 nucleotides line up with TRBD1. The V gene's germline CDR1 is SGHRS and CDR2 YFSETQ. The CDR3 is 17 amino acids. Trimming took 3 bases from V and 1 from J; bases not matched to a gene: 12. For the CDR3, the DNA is TGCGCCAGCAGCTCTGGGCGGGACAGTGGGAGGAACACTGAAGCTTTCTTT. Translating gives CASSSGRDSGRNTEAFF.

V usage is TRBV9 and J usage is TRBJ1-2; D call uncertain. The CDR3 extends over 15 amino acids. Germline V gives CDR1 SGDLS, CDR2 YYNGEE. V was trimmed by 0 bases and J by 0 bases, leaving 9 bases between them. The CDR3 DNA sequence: TGTGCCAGCAGCGTAGCGGTCACCGCTAACTATGGCTACACCTTC. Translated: CASSVAVTANYGYTF.

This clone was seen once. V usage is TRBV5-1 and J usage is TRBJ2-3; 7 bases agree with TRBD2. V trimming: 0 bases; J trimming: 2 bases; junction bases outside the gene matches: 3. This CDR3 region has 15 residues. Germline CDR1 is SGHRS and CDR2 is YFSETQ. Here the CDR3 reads CASSLASGPTDTQYF. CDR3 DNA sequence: TGCGCCAGCAGCTTGGCTAGCGGACCCACAGATACGCAGTATTTT.

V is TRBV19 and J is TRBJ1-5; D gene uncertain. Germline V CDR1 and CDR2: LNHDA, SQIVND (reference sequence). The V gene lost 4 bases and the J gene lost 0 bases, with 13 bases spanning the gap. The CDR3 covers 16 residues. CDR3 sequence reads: CASSNSNLYSNQPQHF. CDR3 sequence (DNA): TGTGCCAGTAGTAACAGCAACCTCTATAGCAATCAGCCCCAGCATTTT.

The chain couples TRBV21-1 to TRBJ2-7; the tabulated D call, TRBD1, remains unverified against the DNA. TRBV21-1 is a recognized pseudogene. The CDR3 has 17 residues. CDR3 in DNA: TGTGCCAGCAGCAAAGCTTTGGAGGGGGCCCCTACCTACGAGCAGTACGTC. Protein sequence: CASSKALEGAPTYEQYV.

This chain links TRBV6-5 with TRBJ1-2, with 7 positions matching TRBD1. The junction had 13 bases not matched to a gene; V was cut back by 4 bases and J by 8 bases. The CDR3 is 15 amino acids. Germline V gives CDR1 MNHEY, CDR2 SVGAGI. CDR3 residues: CASSSERQGGSGYTF. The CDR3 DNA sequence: TGTGCCAGCAGTTCCGAGAGACAGGGAGGTTCGGGCTACACCTTC.

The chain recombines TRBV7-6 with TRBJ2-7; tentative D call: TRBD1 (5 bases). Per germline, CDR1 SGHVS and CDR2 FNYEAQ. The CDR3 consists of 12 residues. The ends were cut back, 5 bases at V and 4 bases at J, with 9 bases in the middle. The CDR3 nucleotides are TGTGCCAGCAGCCAAGGGGCGTACGAGCAGTACTTC. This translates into CASSQGAYEQYF.

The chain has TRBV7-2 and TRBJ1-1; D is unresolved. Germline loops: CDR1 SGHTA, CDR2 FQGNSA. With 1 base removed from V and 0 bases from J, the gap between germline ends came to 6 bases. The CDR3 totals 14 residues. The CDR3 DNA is TGTGCCAGCAGCTTAGAGCCTCTGAACACTGAAGCTTTCTTT. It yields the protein CASSLEPLNTEAFF.

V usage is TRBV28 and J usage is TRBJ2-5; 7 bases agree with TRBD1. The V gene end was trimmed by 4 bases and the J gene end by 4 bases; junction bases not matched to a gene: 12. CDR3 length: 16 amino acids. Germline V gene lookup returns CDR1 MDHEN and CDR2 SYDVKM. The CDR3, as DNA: TGTGCCAGCAGTTCACACAGGGGCGCTTTAAGAGAGACCCAGTACTTC. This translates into CASSSHRGALRETQYF.

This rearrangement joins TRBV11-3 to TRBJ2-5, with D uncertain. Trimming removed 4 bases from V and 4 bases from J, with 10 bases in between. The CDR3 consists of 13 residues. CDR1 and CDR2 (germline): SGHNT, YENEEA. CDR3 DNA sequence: TGTGCCAGCAGCTACAAAGATGGAGAGACCCAGTACTTC. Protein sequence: CASSYKDGETQYF.

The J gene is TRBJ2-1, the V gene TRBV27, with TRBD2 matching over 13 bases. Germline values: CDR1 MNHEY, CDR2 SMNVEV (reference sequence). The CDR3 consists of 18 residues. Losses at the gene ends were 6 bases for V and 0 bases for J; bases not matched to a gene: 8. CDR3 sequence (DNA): TGTGCCAGCAGCCTGGGTTGGACTAGCGGGAGCTCCTACAATGAGCAGTTCTTC. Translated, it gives CASSLGWTSGSSYNEQFF.

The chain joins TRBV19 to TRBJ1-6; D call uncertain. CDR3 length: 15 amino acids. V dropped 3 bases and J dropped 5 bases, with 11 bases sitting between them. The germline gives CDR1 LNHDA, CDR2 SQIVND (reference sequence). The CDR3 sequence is CASSISGYNNSPLHF. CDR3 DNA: TGTGCCAGTAGTATCAGCGGGTACAATAATTCACCCCTCCACTTT.

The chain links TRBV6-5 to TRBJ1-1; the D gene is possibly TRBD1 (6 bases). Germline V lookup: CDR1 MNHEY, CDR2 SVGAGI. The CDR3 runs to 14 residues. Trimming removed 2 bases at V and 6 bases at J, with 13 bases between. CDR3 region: CASSYGQGIPEAFF. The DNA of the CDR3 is TGTGCCAGCAGTTACGGCCAGGGGATCCCTGAAGCTTTCTTT.

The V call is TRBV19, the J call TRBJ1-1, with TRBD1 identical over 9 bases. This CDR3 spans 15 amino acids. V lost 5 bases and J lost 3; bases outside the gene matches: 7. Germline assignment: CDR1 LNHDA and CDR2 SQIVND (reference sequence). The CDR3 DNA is TGTGCCAGTAGTTTCGGGGACAGGGTCCACACTGAAGCTTTCTTT. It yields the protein CASSFGDRVHTEAFF.

CDR3 protein: CASSLGQGPNEQFF. The DNA for the CDR3 is TGTGCCAGCAGCTTAGGACAGGGCCCCAATGAGCAGTTCTTC. The genes are TRBV7-3 and TRBJ2-1; TRBD1 matches at 8 bases. The CDR3 is 14 residues long. Per the germline V gene, CDR1 is SGHTA and CDR2 is FQGTGA. Trimming took 2 bases from V and 6 from J; bases not matched to a gene: 3.

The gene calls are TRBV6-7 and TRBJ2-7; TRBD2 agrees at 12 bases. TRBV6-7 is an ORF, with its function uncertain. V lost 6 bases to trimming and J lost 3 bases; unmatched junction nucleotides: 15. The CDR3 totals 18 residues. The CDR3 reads CASRIGLAGIHGSYEQYF. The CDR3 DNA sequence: TGTGCCAGCAGAATCGGACTAGCGGGAATACACGGGAGCTACGAGCAGTACTTC.

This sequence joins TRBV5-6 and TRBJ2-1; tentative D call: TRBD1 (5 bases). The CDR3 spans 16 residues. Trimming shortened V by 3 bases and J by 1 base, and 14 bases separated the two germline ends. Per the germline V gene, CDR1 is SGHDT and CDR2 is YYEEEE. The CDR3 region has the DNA TGTGCCAGCAGCTCAATTCAAGGGGTATCCTACAATGAGCAGTTCTTC. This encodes CASSSIQGVSYNEQFF.

For the CDR3, the DNA is TGTGCCAGCACTCGGACAGGGCAGAACACTGAAGCTTTCTTT. Its protein is CASTRTGQNTEAFF. The rearrangement links TRBV6-5 to TRBJ1-1, with 8 bases identical to TRBD1. The CDR3 totals 14 residues. J lost 1 base, V lost 7 bases, and 5 bases had no gene match. From germline, CDR1 is MNHEY and CDR2 SVGAGI.

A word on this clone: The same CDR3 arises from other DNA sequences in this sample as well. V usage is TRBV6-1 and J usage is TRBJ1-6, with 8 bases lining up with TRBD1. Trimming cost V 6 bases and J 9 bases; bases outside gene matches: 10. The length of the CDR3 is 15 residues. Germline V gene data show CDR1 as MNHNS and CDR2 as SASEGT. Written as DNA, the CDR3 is TGTGCCAGCAGAGGAACTGGACAGGGTTTTTCACCCCTCCACTTT. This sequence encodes CASRGTGQGFSPLHF.

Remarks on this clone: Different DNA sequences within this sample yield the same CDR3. CDR3 sequence reads: CASSLALGTGARTFF. The CDR3 nucleotides are TGTGCCAGCAGCTTAGCCCTGGGGACGGGAGCCAGAACTTTCTTT. This sequence joins TRBV27 and TRBJ1-1; tentative D call: TRBD1 (5 bases). V was trimmed by 6 bases and J by 12 bases, leaving 26 bases between them. CDR1 MNHEY and CDR2 SMNVEV come from the germline V gene (reference sequence). The CDR3 has 15 residues.

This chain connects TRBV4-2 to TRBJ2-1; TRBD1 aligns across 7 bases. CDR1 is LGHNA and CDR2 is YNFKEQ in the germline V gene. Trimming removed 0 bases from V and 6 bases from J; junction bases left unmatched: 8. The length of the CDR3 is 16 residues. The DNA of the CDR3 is TGTGCCAGCAGCCAAGATGGGGGATCAGGGGGCAATGAGCAGTTCTTC. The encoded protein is CASSQDGGSGGNEQFF.

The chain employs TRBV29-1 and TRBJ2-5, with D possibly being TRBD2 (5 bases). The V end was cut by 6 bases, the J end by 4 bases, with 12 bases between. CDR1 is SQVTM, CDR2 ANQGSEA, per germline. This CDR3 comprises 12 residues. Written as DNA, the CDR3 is TGCAGCGTGGCCGGGGTGGGAGAGACCCAGTACTTC. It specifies CSVAGVGETQYF.

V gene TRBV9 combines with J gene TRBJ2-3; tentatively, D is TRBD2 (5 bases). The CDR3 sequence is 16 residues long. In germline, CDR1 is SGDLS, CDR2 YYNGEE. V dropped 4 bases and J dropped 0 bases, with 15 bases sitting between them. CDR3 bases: TGTGCCAGCAGCCCCCGAGGAAGCGGTAGCACAGATACGCAGTATTTT. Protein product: CASSPRGSGSTDTQYF.

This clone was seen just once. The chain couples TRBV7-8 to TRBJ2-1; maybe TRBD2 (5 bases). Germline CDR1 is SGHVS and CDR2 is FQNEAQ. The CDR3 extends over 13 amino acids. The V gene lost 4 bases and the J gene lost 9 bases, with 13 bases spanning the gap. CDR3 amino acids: CASSSQLGSEQFF. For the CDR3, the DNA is TGTGCCAGCAGCTCCCAACTAGGGAGTGAGCAGTTCTTC.

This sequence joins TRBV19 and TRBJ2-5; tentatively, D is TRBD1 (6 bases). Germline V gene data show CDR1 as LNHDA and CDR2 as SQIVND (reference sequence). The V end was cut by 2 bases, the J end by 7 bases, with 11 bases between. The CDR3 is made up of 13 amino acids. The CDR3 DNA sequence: TGTGCCAGTAGTATAAAACAGGGTGGGACCCAGTACTTC. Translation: CASSIKQGGTQYF. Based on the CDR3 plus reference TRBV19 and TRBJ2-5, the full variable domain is DGGITQSPKYLFRKEGQNVTLSCEQNLNHDAMYWYRQDPGQGLRLIYYSQIVNDFQKGDIAEGYSVSREKKESFPLTVTSAQKNPTAFYLCASSIKQGGTQYFGPGTRLLVL.

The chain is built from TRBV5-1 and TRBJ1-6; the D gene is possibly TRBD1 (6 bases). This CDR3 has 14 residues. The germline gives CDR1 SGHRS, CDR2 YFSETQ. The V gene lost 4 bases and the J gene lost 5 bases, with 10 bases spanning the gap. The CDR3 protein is CASSGTGNNSPLHF. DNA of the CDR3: TGCGCCAGCAGCGGTACAGGGAATAATTCACCCCTCCACTTT.

Here the CDR3 reads CASSPGTGNLGYTF. The CDR3 region has the DNA TGCGCCAGCAGCCCGGGGACAGGGAATTTGGGCTACACCTTC. V gene TRBV5-1 combines with J gene TRBJ1-2; 9 nucleotides line up with TRBD1. Germline-derived CDR1 and CDR2 are SGHRS and YFSETQ. Unmatched junction bases numbered 9, after V lost 4 bases and J lost 8 bases. CDR3 length: 14 amino acids.

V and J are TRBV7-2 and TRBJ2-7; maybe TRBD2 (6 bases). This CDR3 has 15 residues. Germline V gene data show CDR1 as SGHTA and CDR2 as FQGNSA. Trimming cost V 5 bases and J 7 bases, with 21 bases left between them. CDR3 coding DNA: TGTGCCAGCAGCCCCATCCACCTCGGGGGAGGTGAGCAGTACTTC. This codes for CASSPIHLGGGEQYF.